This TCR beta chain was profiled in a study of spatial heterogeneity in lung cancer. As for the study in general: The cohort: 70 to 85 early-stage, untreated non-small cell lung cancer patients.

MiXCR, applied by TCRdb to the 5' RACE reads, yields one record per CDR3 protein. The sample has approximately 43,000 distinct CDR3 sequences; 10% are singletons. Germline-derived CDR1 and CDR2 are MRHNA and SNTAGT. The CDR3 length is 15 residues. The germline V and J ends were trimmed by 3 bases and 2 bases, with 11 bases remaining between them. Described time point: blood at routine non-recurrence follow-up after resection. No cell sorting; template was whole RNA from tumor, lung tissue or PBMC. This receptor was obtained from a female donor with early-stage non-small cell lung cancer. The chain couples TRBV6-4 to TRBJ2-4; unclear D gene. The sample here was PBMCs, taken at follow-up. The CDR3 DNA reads TGTGCCAGCAGTGAAGGGTTTGGAACCAAAAACATTCAGTACTTC. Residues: CASSEGFGTKNIQYF.